One sample yielded the 26 T cell receptor beta chains listed below, sequenced in a study of response to subunit inactivated influenza vaccine. TCRdb reanalysed the RT-PCR reads using MiXCR and keeps one entry per CDR3 protein. The sample yields about 650,000 distinct CDR3 sequences, 13% to 15% seen once. Sequencing used PBMCs from blood, obtained 14 days before vaccination. The receptors were sampled from a man between 50 and 59 years old who received an inactivated influenza vaccine.

There are a few counts of this clonotype. The CDR3 nucleotides are TGTGCCAGCACACCGGGACTAGCGGGGGAAGAGACCCAGTACTTC. Amino acids: CASTPGLAGEETQYF. The chain joins TRBV6-2 or TRBV6-3 to TRBJ2-5; TRBD2 aligns across 14 bases. Germline trimming cut 7 bases from V and 3 bases from J; bases unmatched to any gene: 4. This CDR3 is built from 15 residues. Germline V gene lookup returns CDR1 MNHEY and CDR2 SVGEGT.

This clonotype was observed a few times. The chain links TRBV10-3 to TRBJ2-5, with TRBD2 as a possible D gene (6 bases). This CDR3 has 13 residues. Germline V gives CDR1 ENHRY, CDR2 SYGVKD. Trimming shortened V by 9 bases and J by 5 bases, and 16 bases separated the two germline ends. The chain's CDR3 is CAIQEGRRETQYF. Here the CDR3 DNA reads TGTGCCATACAGGAGGGGCGCCGGGAGACCCAGTACTTC.

This clonotype appeared many times. The J gene is TRBJ1-4, the V gene TRBV11-2; D unclear. From germline, CDR1 is SGHAT and CDR2 FQNNGV. Deletions cut 4 bases from V and 8 bases from J, with 17 bases between. The CDR3 runs 15 residues. The CDR3: CASSSEFGLGEKLFF. CDR3 DNA sequence: TGTGCCAGCAGCTCAGAGTTTGGACTTGGGGAAAAACTGTTTTTT.

This clonotype was recorded a few times. This rearrangement joins TRBV3-1 to TRBJ2-2; tentative D call: TRBD2 (5 bases). The V gene lost 7 bases and the J gene lost 4 bases, with 13 bases spanning the gap. This CDR3 has 14 residues. Germline loops: CDR1 LGHDT, CDR2 YNNKEL (reference sequence). The CDR3 reads CASTIGGRTGELFF. CDR3 nucleotides: TGTGCCAGCACAATCGGAGGCCGCACCGGGGAGCTGTTTTTT.

The rearrangement links TRBV7-9 to TRBJ1-5; D ambiguous. The germline V and J ends were trimmed by 3 bases and 6 bases, with 12 bases remaining between them. CDR3 length: 14 amino acids. Germline V CDR1 and CDR2: SEHNR, FQNEAQ (reference sequence). The CDR3 DNA sequence: TGTGCCAGCAGCTTTCAAGGGTACGGTCAGCCCCAGCATTTT. Amino acid sequence: CASSFQGYGQPQHF.

This clonotype was found a few times. The chain recombines TRBV11-2 with TRBJ1-1; D uncertain. The germline V gene has CDR1 SGHAT and CDR2 FQNNGV. This CDR3 has 15 residues. Deletions cut 0 bases from V and 0 bases from J, with 8 bases between. CDR3 coding DNA: TGTGCCAGCAGCTTAGAACCCTCCTTGAACACTGAAGCTTTCTTT. Translated, it gives CASSLEPSLNTEAFF.

This clonotype was counted between two and nine times. The chain recombines TRBV12-3 or TRBV12-4 with TRBJ1-6; D unresolved. CDR3 length equals 13 residues. The V and J ends lost 3 bases and 7 bases respectively, with 7 bases between them. CDR3 region: CASSLFRNSPLHF. DNA of the CDR3: TGTGCCAGCAGTTTGTTCAGGAATTCACCCCTCCACTTT.

This clonotype was seen more than once but under ten times. This chain connects TRBV6-1 to TRBJ2-1, with D possibly TRBD1 on 8 matching bases. CDR1 is MNHNS and CDR2 is SASEGT in the germline V gene. V gave up 6 bases and J gave up 7 bases, with 13 bases separating them. The length of the CDR3 is 13 residues. Here the CDR3 DNA reads TGTGCCAGCAGAGCACAGGGGGGGAATGAGCAGTTCTTC. Translating gives CASRAQGGNEQFF.

The chain recombines TRBV18 with TRBJ2-3, with D unresolved. CDR1 and CDR2 from the germline V gene are KGHSH and LQKENI. Trimming removed 0 bases from V and 6 bases from J, with 10 bases in between. The CDR3 is made up of 14 amino acids. DNA of the CDR3: TGTGCCAGCTCACCACCGTACGGGCCCGATACGCAGTATTTT. Translating gives CASSPPYGPDTQYF.

The sample holds a few counts of this clonotype. The gene calls are TRBV7-2 and TRBJ1-1; D not certain. The CDR3 contains 13 residues. V was trimmed by 1 base and J by 4 bases, leaving 7 bases between them. Germline V gene lookup returns CDR1 SGHTA and CDR2 FQGNSA. The CDR3 region has the DNA TGTGCCAGCAGCTTAGAAGTTGCCACTGAAGCTTTCTTT. This translates into CASSLEVATEAFF.

The chain has TRBV20-1 and TRBJ1-6; 7 bases are a match to TRBD1. The CDR3 runs 15 residues. Trimming at V came to 6 bases and at J to 0 bases, leaving 5 bases not matched to a gene. CDR1 and CDR2 from the germline V gene are DFQATT and SNEGSKA (reference sequence). CDR3 DNA sequence: TGCAGTGCACAGAGACAGGGCTCCTATAATTCACCCCTCCACTTT. Protein: CSAQRQGSYNSPLHF.

This clonotype was counted a few times. The rearrangement links TRBV9 to TRBJ2-7; the D gene could be TRBD1 or TRBD2 (5 bases each). The germline CDR1 and CDR2 sequences are SGDLS and YYNGEE. This CDR3 comprises 15 residues. V lost 0 bases and J 2 bases, leaving 12 bases between the germline ends. In DNA, the CDR3 is TGTGCCAGCAGCGTAGGGGGGAGCTCAACCTACGAGCAGTACTTC. Protein: CASSVGGSSTYEQYF.

The rearrangement uses TRBV3-1 and TRBJ2-5; no firm D call. V lost 1 base to trimming and J lost 1 base, with 10 bases between them. Germline V gives CDR1 LGHDT, CDR2 YNNKEL (reference sequence). The CDR3 is 15 amino acids. The CDR3 here is CASSQGPLLQETQYF. CDR3 sequence (DNA): TGTGCCAGCAGCCAAGGGCCGCTACTCCAAGAGACCCAGTACTTC.

The gene calls are TRBV20-1 and TRBJ2-3; no firm D call. CDR3 length equals 13 residues. The V end lost 0 bases, the J end lost 4 bases, and 8 bases lay between the germline ends. Germline CDR1 and CDR2: DFQATT and SNEGSKA (reference sequence). The CDR3 is CSARDSYADTQYF. In DNA, the CDR3 is TGCAGTGCTAGAGATTCCTACGCAGATACGCAGTATTTT.

V is TRBV7-9 and J is TRBJ2-1; D perhaps matches TRBD2 (5 bases). CDR1 is SEHNR and CDR2 is FQNEAQ in the germline V gene (reference sequence). V was clipped by 1 base and J by 6 bases, with 19 bases between them. The CDR3 contains 17 residues. CDR3 residues: CASSLGFIGSFFNEQFF. The DNA of the CDR3 is TGTGCCAGCAGCTTAGGTTTTATAGGGAGCTTTTTCAATGAGCAGTTCTTC.

This clonotype was seen a handful of times. The rearrangement joins TRBV20-1 to TRBJ2-7; possible D gene TRBD1, 5 bases. Looked up from germline, CDR1 is DFQATT and CDR2 is SNEGSKA (reference sequence). Trimming removed 2 bases from V and 9 bases from J, with 17 bases in between. This CDR3 spans 13 amino acids. The DNA for the CDR3 is TGCAGTGCTAGATTGCAGGGCCCACTTGGGCAGTACTTC. Its translation is CSARLQGPLGQYF.

This clonotype was observed a handful of times. The V gene is TRBV9, the J gene TRBJ1-1; no definite D call. Per the germline V gene, CDR1 is SGDLS and CDR2 is YYNGEE. The CDR3 covers 15 residues. V lost 1 base to trimming and J lost 1 base, with 11 bases between them. Written as DNA, the CDR3 is TGTGCCAGCAGCGTAACCCTAGACCCGAACACTGAAGCTTTCTTT. Encoded protein: CASSVTLDPNTEAFF.

This clonotype was detected only a few times. DNA for the CDR3: TGTGCCAGCAGCTTACAGGCTAGCTATTACAATGAGCAGTTCTTC. Protein product: CASSLQASYYNEQFF. The chain recombines TRBV7-2 with TRBJ2-1; D possibly corresponds to TRBD2 (5 bases). CDR1 SGHTA and CDR2 FQGNSA come from the germline V gene. The germline V and J ends were trimmed by 2 bases and 4 bases, with 12 bases remaining between them. There are 15 residues in the CDR3.

This clonotype has a handful of counts. The rearrangement links TRBV2 to TRBJ2-7; D is uncertain. The CDR3 sequence is 17 residues long. Deletions cut 4 bases from V and 6 bases from J, with 25 bases between. Germline loops: CDR1 SNHLY, CDR2 FYNNEI. CDR3 sequence (DNA): TGTGCCAGCAGTGGAATGGAAGGTAGCATTGGCAATGCCGAGCAGTACTTC. Encoded protein: CASSGMEGSIGNAEQYF.

This clonotype was counted between two and nine times. The J gene is TRBJ2-4, the V gene TRBV12-3 or TRBV12-4; TRBD1 aligns across 9 bases. This CDR3 has 18 amino acids. Trimming at V came to 6 bases and at J to 0 bases, leaving 12 bases not matched to a gene. CDR3 residues: CASSPGTGLISAKNIQYF. The CDR3 nucleotides read TGTGCCAGCAGCCCCGGGACAGGGTTGATTTCAGCCAAAAACATTCAGTACTTC.

This clonotype was counted only a few times. This chain joins TRBV5-8 and TRBJ2-5, with D perhaps given as TRBD1 or TRBD2 (6 bases each). The V gene lost 0 bases and the J gene lost 4 bases, with 19 bases spanning the gap. The CDR3 has 17 residues. The germline V gene encodes CDR1 SGHTS and CDR2 YDEGEE. This chain's CDR3 is CASSLARGRRALETQYF. Written as DNA, the CDR3 is TGTGCCAGCAGCTTGGCCCGGGGGCGCAGAGCCCTAGAGACCCAGTACTTC.

In this sample, this clonotype turned up many times. The genes are TRBV4-2 and TRBJ1-2; D gene uncertain. CDR3 length equals 15 residues. Trimming stripped 0 bases from V and 4 bases from J, with 12 bases between. Germline CDR1 and CDR2: LGHNA and YNFKEQ. The CDR3 reads CASSQENSPTYGYTF. The CDR3 DNA reads as TGTGCCAGCAGCCAAGAGAACAGCCCAACCTATGGCTACACCTTC.

This clonotype has at least ten counts. This chain connects TRBV5-1 to TRBJ2-7, with TRBD2 as a possible D gene (6 bases). This CDR3 has 15 amino acids. The germline CDR1 and CDR2 sequences are SGHRS and YFSETQ. Trimming stripped 0 bases from V and 2 bases from J, with 12 bases between. Written as DNA, the CDR3 is TGCGCCAGCAGCTTGGTGGCGGGGCCCCCCTACGAGCAGTACTTC. The encoded protein is CASSLVAGPPYEQYF.

This clonotype occurred a few times. The chain links TRBV9 to TRBJ2-7; D uncertain. The CDR3 loop spans 14 amino acids. V lost 0 bases and J 1 base, leaving 8 bases between the germline ends. Germline V gene lookup returns CDR1 SGDLS and CDR2 YYNGEE. CDR3 nucleotide sequence: TGTGCCAGCAGCGTAGCGGTGGGGTCCTACGAGCAGTACTTC. It is translated as CASSVAVGSYEQYF.

The chain employs TRBV6-2 or TRBV6-3 and TRBJ2-1, with D perhaps given as TRBD1 or TRBD2 (5 bases each). CDR1 MNHEY and CDR2 SVGEGT come from the germline V gene. The CDR3 runs 13 residues. V dropped 8 bases and J dropped 6 bases, with 14 bases sitting between them. CDR3 sequence: CASERGSSNEQFF. The CDR3, as DNA: TGTGCCAGCGAGAGGGGTAGCAGCAATGAGCAGTTCTTC.

A word on this clonotype: This could be a read error, since a much larger clone is one nucleotide away. The chain links TRBV7-6 to TRBJ2-2; TRBD2 matches at 8 bases. Germline V gives CDR1 SGHVS, CDR2 FNYEAQ. The CDR3 is made up of 16 amino acids. In DNA, the CDR3 is TGTGCCAGCAGCCAGAAAACAGCGGGAGTAGCCGGGGAGCTGATTTTT. It encodes CASSQKTAGVAGELIF.